The source of this T cell receptor beta chain is a study of T cells after yellow fever vaccination. Overall study: SMART-Seq v4 Ultra Low Input handled preparation of low-cell-number fractions. Whole-study findings and limits: Bulk-population clonotypes that are abundant could appear as contaminants in FACS-sorted repertoires. Peaking on day 5 versus 15, the secondary response was faster but weaker.

Template switching with 5'RACE generated the TCR cDNA and added a universal primer site and UMIs. TCRdb analysed the 5' RACE reads with MiXCR anew, one entry per CDR3 protein. The top ten clones hold about 38% of a sample with approximately 90,000 distinct CDR3 sequences, around 5.8% of them seen once. This clonotype was seen many times. Its specificity is unknown. CDR1 is MNHEY, CDR2 SVGAGI, per germline. Germline trimming cut 0 bases from V and 5 bases from J; bases unmatched to any gene: 8. CDR3 length equals 16 residues. The receptor's source is a man in his late teens or twenties who received the YFV17D yellow fever vaccine. The sequencing here drew on CD8+ T cells sorted from PBMCs, taken 10 days after the yellow fever booster vaccination. The V gene is TRBV6-5, the J gene TRBJ1-1; 8 positions agree with TRBD1. Written as DNA, the CDR3 is TGTGCCAGCAGTTACTCGGCAGGGGGCCAGGGAACTGAAGCTTTCTTT. Translated: CASSYSAGGQGTEAFF.